The present T cell receptor (beta chain) was sequenced within a study of blood T cell repertoires in COVID-19. About the research overall: Acute-phase and convalescent COVID-19 samples originated in the United States, Italy and Spain. PBMCs, B-cell-depleted T cells, or T cells provided the cDNA or gDNA that made up the material.

Original handling: Using reference gene primer amplification, nucleated cell counts were estimated. The table came from immunoSEQ multiplex PCR; TCRdb's copy has only in-frame clones and leaves some out. V, J and clone size derive from that table, while D and trimming were established from the DNA sequence. The sample contains roughly 140,000 clones, under 90% of which appear only once. Sequenced input: peripheral blood. This TCR came from a man in his sixties with acute or convalescent COVID-19.

CDR3 DNA sequence: TGTGCCAGCAGTTATGGGACTAGCGGAAGCTACGCGCTGGCCTACGAGCAGTACTTC. This gives the protein CASSYGTSGSYALAYEQYF. V and J are TRBV6-2 or TRBV6-3 and TRBJ2-7, with 11 bases fitting TRBD2. Germline CDR1 and CDR2: MNHEY and SVGEGT. The CDR3 runs to 19 residues. The V segment lost 3 bases and the J segment 2 bases; nucleotides outside the gene matches: 15.